This T cell receptor (beta chain) was identified in a study of CD8+ T cells in alopecia areata. General observations from the study: Lesional scalp exceeded normal scalp in clonality, especially in alopecia totalis/universalis. Clarity of TCR sharing across patients fell short of that in mice, possibly HLA-related. Scalp samples also yield sequences from resident alphabeta T cells of normal skin.

The germline V gene encodes CDR1 SGHRS and CDR2 YFSETQ. The CDR3 covers 17 residues. Losses at the gene ends were 4 bases for V and 1 base for J; bases not matched to a gene: 8. RNA, once extracted, was reverse transcribed into cDNA for use as the sequencing template. Sequencing used immunoSEQ multiplex PCR; TCRdb keeps in-frame clones, though not all of them. The table records 100,000 to 150,000 clones, roughly two fifths of them present only once. Lesional scalp punch biopsies and peripheral blood came from alopecia areata patients. There are a few counts of this clone. Its antigen is as yet unknown.

The sequenced material came from CD4+ T cells sorted from blood. This sequence joins TRBV5-1 and TRBJ2-1, with TRBD2 matching over 10 bases. This clonotype was obtained from a human donor with alopecia areata. CDR3 region: CASSPPVAGGSYNEQFF. The CDR3 DNA sequence: TGCGCCAGCAGCCCCCCAGTAGCGGGAGGTTCCTACAATGAGCAGTTCTTC.